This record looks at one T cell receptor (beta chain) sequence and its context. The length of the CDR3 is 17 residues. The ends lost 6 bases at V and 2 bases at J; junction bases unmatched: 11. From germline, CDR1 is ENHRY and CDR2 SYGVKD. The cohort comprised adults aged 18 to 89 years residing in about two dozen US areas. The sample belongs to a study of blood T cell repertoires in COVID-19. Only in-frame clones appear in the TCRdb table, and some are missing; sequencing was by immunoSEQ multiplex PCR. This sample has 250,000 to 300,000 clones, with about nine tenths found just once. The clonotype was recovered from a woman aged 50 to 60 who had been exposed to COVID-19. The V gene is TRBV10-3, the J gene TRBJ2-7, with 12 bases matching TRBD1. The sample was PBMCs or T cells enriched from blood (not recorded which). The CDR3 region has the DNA TGTGCCATCAGATCCGGGACAGGGGGCCGATCCCCCTACGAGCAGTACTTC. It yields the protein CAIRSGTGGRSPYEQYF.